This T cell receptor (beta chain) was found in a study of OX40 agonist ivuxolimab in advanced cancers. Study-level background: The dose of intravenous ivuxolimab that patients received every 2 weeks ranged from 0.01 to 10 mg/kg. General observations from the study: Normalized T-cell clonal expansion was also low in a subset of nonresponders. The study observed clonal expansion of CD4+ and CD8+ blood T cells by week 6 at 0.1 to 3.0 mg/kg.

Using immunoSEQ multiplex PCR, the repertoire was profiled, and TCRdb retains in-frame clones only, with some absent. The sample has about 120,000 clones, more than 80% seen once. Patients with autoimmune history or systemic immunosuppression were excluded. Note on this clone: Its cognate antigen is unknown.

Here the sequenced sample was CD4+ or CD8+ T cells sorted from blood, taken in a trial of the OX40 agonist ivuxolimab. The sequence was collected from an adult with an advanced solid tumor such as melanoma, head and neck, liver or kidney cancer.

The CDR3 sequence is CASSEPGRGSYEQYF. The CDR3 nucleotides are TGTGCCAGCAGTGAACCAGGTCGAGGGTCCTACGAGCAGTACTTC. The genes are TRBV6-1 and TRBJ2-7; D possibly corresponds to TRBD2 (5 bases). CDR3 length: 15 residues. CDR1 and CDR2 from the germline V gene are MNHNS and SASEGT. V was trimmed by 2 bases and J by 1 base, leaving 12 bases between them.